The clone carrying this T cell receptor beta chain has only a few counts. Its specificity is not known. This CDR3 is built from 13 residues. The V and J ends lost 7 bases and 6 bases respectively, with 13 bases between them. Looked up from germline, CDR1 is SQVTM and CDR2 is ANQGSEA. This sample is part of a study of blood T cells in healthy people across ages. In the study overall: Through template switching, about one barcoded beta molecule was captured per two T cells, as measured in model experiments.

Study-level results: Per million T cells, TCR beta diversity dropped about linearly as age rose. Aged donors had fewer naive CD4+ cells and lower diversity than long-lived donors. Not knowing donor CMV status may have confounded expanded clonotype changes.

Primed by a sample-barcoded 5' primer and a J-beta primer mix, a second PCR proceeded for 7 to 11 cycles. MiXCR was run by TCRdb on the 5' RACE reads, yielding one entry per CDR3 protein. The sample lists about 1.5 million distinct CDR3 sequences; roughly two fifths were seen once. The gene calls are TRBV29-1 and TRBJ1-6; a possible D gene is TRBD1 (6 bases). This TCR derives from a woman in her late teens or twenties in good health. The material sequenced was blood. The DNA for the CDR3 is TGCAGCGCCCTACAGGGTACTAATTCACCCCTCCACTTT. Protein sequence: CSALQGTNSPLHF.